The 30 T cell receptor beta chains below were found in one sample sequenced in a study of PD-1 blockade in classical Hodgkin lymphoma. Assay: immunoSEQ multiplex PCR; the TCRdb copy retains only in-frame clones and omits some. This sample has roughly 27,000 clones, with roughly 72% found just once. Specified time point: cycle 4 day 1 (C4D1), after more than five weeks of nivolumab. The patients all showed relapse after autologous stem cell transplantation, while their brentuximab vedotin exposure varied. The material was peripheral blood mononuclear cells (PBMCs), obtained before the fourth cycle of nivolumab. These receptors all come from a human donor with classical Hodgkin lymphoma.

This clone was observed a few times. V and J are TRBV9 and TRBJ2-7; possibly TRBD2 for D (6 bases). Trimming left V 0 bases short and J 2 bases short, with 15 bases between. The germline CDR1 and CDR2 sequences are SGDLS and YYNGEE. There are 16 residues in the CDR3. CDR3 in DNA: TGTGCCAGCAGCGTAGGACGGAGGGCCCCCCCCTACGAGCAGTACTTC. Translation gives CASSVGRRAPPYEQYF. Together with reference TRBV9 and TRBJ2-7, the CDR3 gives the full variable domain: DSGVTQTPKHLITATGQRVTLRCSPRSGDLSVYWYQQSLDQGLQFLIQYYNGEERAKGNILERFSAQQFPDLHSELNLSSLELGDSALYFCASSVGRRAPPYEQYFGPGTRLTVT.

The V and J genes are TRBV29-1 and TRBJ2-5, with 8 positions matching TRBD1. CDR1 and CDR2 from the germline V gene are SQVTM and ANQGSEA. The ends lost 3 bases at V and 5 bases at J; junction bases unmatched: 5. The CDR3 totals 13 residues. CDR3 in amino acids: CSVDRTGLETQYF. The CDR3 nucleotides are TGCAGCGTTGACCGGACAGGGCTGGAGACCCAGTACTTC. The whole variable domain, remainder taken from reference TRBV29-1 and TRBJ2-5, is SAVISQKPSRDICQRGTSLTIQCQVDSQVTMMFWYRQQPGQSLTLIATANQGSEATYESGFVIDKFPISRPNLTFSTLTVSNMSPEDSSIYLCSVDRTGLETQYFGPGTRLLVL.

This clone was recorded only once. CDR3: CASSLMTGGELQHF. The CDR3 DNA is TGTGCCAGCAGCTTGATGACAGGGGGGGAGCTCCAGCATTTT. The chain combines TRBV7-8 with TRBJ1-5; 9 bases are a match to TRBD1. V was pared by 3 bases and J by 12 bases, with 9 bases of the junction left unmatched. Germline loops: CDR1 SGHVS, CDR2 FQNEAQ. This CDR3 contains 14 residues.

V is TRBV6-5 and J is TRBJ1-1; D might be TRBD1 (5 bases). The V end lost 2 bases, the J end lost 5 bases, and 6 bases lay between the germline ends. Germline loops: CDR1 MNHEY, CDR2 SVGAGI. This CDR3 is 12 amino acids long. Here the CDR3 DNA reads TGTGCCAGCAGTTACGGGGGTACTGAAGCTTTCTTT. Protein sequence: CASSYGGTEAFF.

The rearrangement links TRBV19 to TRBJ1-1; 10 bases match TRBD1. The J segment lost 0 bases and the V segment lost 6 bases, leaving 4 bases of the junction unmatched. The CDR3 totals 15 residues. Germline loops: CDR1 LNHDA, CDR2 SQIVND (reference sequence). The DNA of the CDR3 is TGTGCCAGTAGCGGGGACAGGGGATTGAACACTGAAGCTTTCTTT. Translation: CASSGDRGLNTEAFF.

Within the sample, this clone is large. The chain recombines TRBV18 with TRBJ1-5; D gene unclear. V gave up 3 bases and J gave up 6 bases, with 12 bases separating them. The CDR3 is 14 residues long. Germline V gene lookup returns CDR1 KGHSH and CDR2 LQKENI. CDR3 in amino acids: CASSPTGYFQPQHF. The CDR3 DNA sequence: TGTGCCAGCTCACCCACGGGGTATTTTCAGCCCCAGCATTTT.

In its sample, this clone was seen once. V gene TRBV19 combines with J gene TRBJ2-1; 7 nucleotides agree with TRBD1. Trimming took 4 bases from V and 5 from J; bases not matched to a gene: 5. The CDR3 covers 14 residues. Germline loops: CDR1 LNHDA, CDR2 SQIVND (reference sequence). The CDR3 loop is CASSSKGTDNEQFF. CDR3 in DNA: TGTGCCAGTAGTAGTAAGGGGACAGACAATGAGCAGTTCTTC.

The chain is built from TRBV27 and TRBJ2-7; 10 nucleotides agree with TRBD2. The CDR3 is 16 residues long. The V gene's germline CDR1 is MNHEY and CDR2 SMNVEV (reference sequence). J was trimmed by 2 bases and V by 0 bases; bases with no gene match: 4. The CDR3 nucleotides read TGTGCCAGCAGTTTATCTGGACTAGCGGTGGCCTACGAGCAGTACTTC. This gives the protein CASSLSGLAVAYEQYF.

This clone appeared a single time. The chain carries TRBV5-4 and TRBJ1-2; D gene unclear. This CDR3 contains 12 residues. The V gene lost 4 bases and the J gene lost 2 bases, with 6 bases spanning the gap. Germline CDR1 SGHNT, CDR2 YYREEE (reference sequence). The chain's CDR3 is CASSADNYGYTF. In DNA form, the CDR3 reads TGTGCCAGCAGCGCGGACAACTATGGCTACACCTTC.

The table lists this clone with a count of one. V is TRBV28 and J is TRBJ2-5, with TRBD1 matching over 7 bases. The CDR3 consists of 16 residues. After removal of 6 bases from V and 2 bases from J, the junction contained 12 bases not matched to a gene. CDR1 and CDR2 (germline): MDHEN, SYDVKM. The CDR3 DNA reads TGTGCCAGCAGACTCGGACAGGTTCCCGGACAAGAGACCCAGTACTTC. Its translation: CASRLGQVPGQETQYF.

This clone was seen once. The chain links TRBV5-6 to TRBJ1-2; a weak D match, TRBD1 (5 bases). This CDR3 is 15 amino acids long. Germline V gene data show CDR1 as SGHDT and CDR2 as YYEEEE. V lost 0 bases, J lost 4 bases, and 13 bases lay in between. This CDR3 is CASSLVGTDGYGYTF. The DNA of the CDR3 is TGTGCCAGCAGCTTGGTCGGGACCGACGGCTATGGCTACACCTTC. Looking up the rest from reference TRBV5-6 and TRBJ1-2 gives the full variable domain: DAGVTQSPTHLIKTRGQQVTLRCSPKSGHDTVSWYQQALGQGPQFIFQYYEEEERQRGNFPDRFSGHQFPNYSSELNVNALLLGDSALYLCASSLVGTDGYGYTFGSGTRLTVV.

The chain combines TRBV19 with TRBJ2-7; D ambiguous. Deletions cut 1 base from V and 3 bases from J, with 7 bases between. There are 13 residues in the CDR3. CDR1 and CDR2 (germline): LNHDA, SQIVND (reference sequence). This chain's CDR3 is CASSIGWYYEQYF. The CDR3 DNA sequence: TGTGCCAGTAGTATAGGTTGGTACTACGAGCAGTACTTC.

By share of the sample, this clone is medium-sized. The gene calls are TRBV5-6 and TRBJ2-2; 8 nucleotides agree with TRBD1. Trimming at V came to 0 bases and at J to 3 bases, leaving 1 base not matched to a gene. Germline V CDR1 and CDR2: SGHDT, YYEEEE. The length of the CDR3 is 15 residues. As DNA, the CDR3 is TGTGCCAGCAGCTTGGTACAGGGGGACACCGGGGAGCTGTTTTTT. Translated: CASSLVQGDTGELFF.

V gene TRBV5-1 combines with J gene TRBJ2-1; 8 nucleotides match TRBD2. The CDR3 runs 16 residues. The germline gives CDR1 SGHRS, CDR2 YFSETQ. V shed 0 bases and J 7 bases; nucleotides not matched to a gene: 9. In DNA, the CDR3 is TGCGCCAGCAGCTTGGGGCCACGAGGCGGGGGGAATGAGCAGTTCTTC. Amino acid sequence: CASSLGPRGGGNEQFF.

The chain has TRBV28 and TRBJ2-5; no firm D call. From germline, CDR1 is MDHEN and CDR2 SYDVKM. Trimming shortened V by 5 bases and J by 3 bases, and 10 bases separated the two germline ends. CDR3 length: 13 amino acids. CDR3 bases: TGTGCCAGCAGTACCCACAGAAAAGAGACCCAGTACTTC. Protein product: CASSTHRKETQYF.

The chain joins TRBV6-1 to TRBJ2-7; TRBD1 aligns across 10 bases. V lost 3 bases, J lost 4 bases, and 6 bases stayed unmatched. The CDR3 has 15 residues. Per the germline V gene, CDR1 is MNHNS and CDR2 is SASEGT. The CDR3: CASSETGTGEYEQYF. As DNA, the CDR3 is TGTGCCAGCAGTGAGACCGGGACAGGGGAATACGAGCAGTACTTC.

The rearrangement joins TRBV5-1 to TRBJ2-3, with D tentatively TRBD2 (6 bases). Looked up from germline, CDR1 is SGHRS and CDR2 is YFSETQ. Trimming shortened V by 2 bases and J by 2 bases, and 12 bases separated the two germline ends. This CDR3 is 15 amino acids long. CDR3 nucleotides: TGCGCCAGCAGCTTAGGGGACTCCTACACAGATACGCAGTATTTT. Residues: CASSLGDSYTDTQYF.

The V and J genes are TRBV10-3 and TRBJ2-3; D remains ambiguous. The germline gives CDR1 ENHRY, CDR2 SYGVKD. Trimming removed 3 bases from V and 2 bases from J, with 9 bases in between. The CDR3 consists of 14 residues. CDR3 loop: CAISDRLATDTQYF. Written as DNA, the CDR3 is TGTGCCATCAGTGATCGGCTCGCCACAGATACGCAGTATTTT.

The chain recombines TRBV27 with TRBJ2-7, with D possibly TRBD2 on 6 matching bases. The germline V gene encodes CDR1 MNHEY and CDR2 SMNVEV (reference sequence). Trimming pared 3 bases from V and 0 bases from J, leaving 15 bases between. CDR3 length: 16 residues. CDR3 bases: TGTGCCAGCAGTTTCCTGGGACTCGAAGGCTCCTACGAGCAGTACTTC. Translating gives CASSFLGLEGSYEQYF.

J is TRBJ1-3 and V is TRBV7-9, with 8 bases aligning to TRBD1. The trim removed 4 bases at V and 4 bases at J, leaving 6 bases unmatched. This CDR3 is 15 amino acids long. Germline CDR1 is SEHNR and CDR2 is FQNEAQ (reference sequence). This CDR3 reads CASSSRTGYGNTIYF. The CDR3 DNA reads as TGTGCCAGCAGCTCACGGACAGGGTACGGAAACACCATATATTTT.

This chain joins TRBV7-2 and TRBJ1-5; the D is unclear. Trimming removed 1 base at V and 0 bases at J, with 7 bases between. CDR1 is SGHTA, CDR2 FQGNSA, per germline. The CDR3 is 15 amino acids. This chain's CDR3 is CASSLEGLSNQPQHF. The CDR3 coding sequence is TGTGCCAGCAGCTTAGAAGGACTTAGCAATCAGCCCCAGCATTTT.

V usage is TRBV27 and J usage is TRBJ2-7, with D uncertain. In germline, CDR1 is MNHEY, CDR2 SMNVEV (reference sequence). This CDR3 is 17 amino acids long. Trimming took 5 bases from V and 3 from J, leaving 23 bases between them. CDR3 nucleotides: TGTGCCAGCAGTCCCGCACCCCAGCGCCCCCTGAGCTACGAGCAGTACTTC. It specifies CASSPAPQRPLSYEQYF.

The chain employs TRBV28 and TRBJ2-5, with TRBD2 matching over 7 bases. Trimming cost V 6 bases and J 5 bases; bases outside gene matches: 15. Germline V lookup: CDR1 MDHEN, CDR2 SYDVKM. The CDR3 has 16 amino acids. The DNA for the CDR3 is TGTGCCAGCAGGTCGGGAGGCGTCGGGTTTGCCGAGACCCAGTACTTC. Amino acids: CASRSGGVGFAETQYF.

This clone was observed a few times. The chain recombines TRBV7-6 with TRBJ1-1; 7 nucleotides agree with TRBD1. In germline, CDR1 is SGHVS, CDR2 FNYEAQ. V was clipped by 2 bases and J by 7 bases; unmatched bases: 7. CDR3 length: 14 residues. The CDR3 protein is CASSLSEGDSEAFF. The DNA for the CDR3 is TGTGCCAGCAGCTTAAGCGAGGGGGACAGTGAAGCTTTCTTT.

The chain joins TRBV19 to TRBJ1-1; 10 nucleotides align to TRBD1. CDR3 length equals 14 residues. The germline V gene encodes CDR1 LNHDA and CDR2 SQIVND (reference sequence). The V segment lost 3 bases and the J segment 11 bases; nucleotides outside the gene matches: 9. As DNA, the CDR3 is TGTGCCAGTAGTATCCGGGGACAGGGGTCTTATGCTTTCTTT. Translated: CASSIRGQGSYAFF.

This clone was recorded a few times. V gene TRBV7-2 combines with J gene TRBJ2-1; 13 bases are a match to TRBD2. This CDR3 contains 18 residues. Germline loops: CDR1 SGHTA, CDR2 FQGNSA. V gave up 2 bases and J gave up 7 bases; unmatched junction bases: 11. The CDR3 region has the DNA TGTGCCAGCAGCTTAACCACTAGCGGGAGGGGTAGTGGTAATGAGCAGTTCTTC. This codes for CASSLTTSGRGSGNEQFF.

The rearrangement links TRBV6-5 to TRBJ2-3; TRBD2 is a possible D gene (5 bases). Germline CDR1 reads MNHEY; CDR2 reads SVGAGI. The V gene lost 2 bases and the J gene lost 9 bases, with 9 bases spanning the gap. There are 12 residues in the CDR3. CDR3 amino acids: CASSYVGETQYF. In nucleotides, the CDR3 is TGTGCCAGCAGTTACGTGGGAGAAACGCAGTATTTT.

The CDR3 region is CASRTTGGSYNEQFF. In DNA form, the CDR3 reads TGTGCCAGCAGAACCACAGGGGGCTCCTACAATGAGCAGTTCTTC. This chain joins TRBV28 and TRBJ2-1, with 8 bases identical to TRBD1. Germline trimming cut 6 bases from V and 0 bases from J; bases unmatched to any gene: 4. The germline CDR1 and CDR2 sequences are MDHEN and SYDVKM. The CDR3 extends over 15 amino acids.

The J gene is TRBJ1-3, the V gene TRBV19, with D unresolved. CDR1 LNHDA and CDR2 SQIVND come from the germline V gene (reference sequence). The CDR3 covers 16 residues. Trimming removed 5 bases from V and 0 bases from J, with 14 bases in between. The CDR3 region has the DNA TGTGCCAGTAGTCCCAGGACCTGGCGCTCTGGAAACACCATATATTTT. Its translation: CASSPRTWRSGNTIYF. The full variable domain, completed using reference TRBV19 and TRBJ1-3, is DGGITQSPKYLFRKEGQNVTLSCEQNLNHDAMYWYRQDPGQGLRLIYYSQIVNDFQKGDIAEGYSVSREKKESFPLTVTSAQKNPTAFYLCASSPRTWRSGNTIYFGEGSWLTVV.

The V call is TRBV19, the J call TRBJ1-2; possible D gene TRBD1, 6 bases. Germline V gives CDR1 LNHDA, CDR2 SQIVND (reference sequence). The V end was cut by 7 bases, the J end by 3 bases, with 15 bases between. The CDR3 covers 14 residues. For the CDR3, the DNA is TGTGCCAGTACCCAGAGGGGGGGCGACTATGGCTACACCTTC. Its translation: CASTQRGGDYGYTF.